This TCR beta chain was documented in a study of T cells in localized non-small cell lung cancer. Study-level points and caveats: In adjacent lung, a median roughly 62 of the top 100 tumor clones were found. The highest T cell clonality was in uninvolved adjacent lung, above tumor.

TCRdb keeps only in-frame clones here, not all; method: immunoSEQ multiplex PCR. There are just over 70,000 clones in the sample; 70% to 90% occur only once, and 21% lies in the top ten. As for this clone: Its cognate antigen is unknown.

The CDR3 runs to 15 residues. With V trimmed by 1 base and J by 4 bases, 3 bases remained unmatched. CDR1 and CDR2 (germline): SGDLS, YYNGEE. The sequences come from peripheral blood, collected before any cancer treatment. The sequence came from a male donor aged 60 or over with stage III squamous cell lung carcinoma. J is TRBJ2-1 and V is TRBV9, with 9 bases aligning to TRBD2. This chain's CDR3 is CASSVSAGGYNEQFF. The DNA of the CDR3 is TGTGCCAGCAGCGTATCGGCGGGGGGGTACAATGAGCAGTTCTTC.